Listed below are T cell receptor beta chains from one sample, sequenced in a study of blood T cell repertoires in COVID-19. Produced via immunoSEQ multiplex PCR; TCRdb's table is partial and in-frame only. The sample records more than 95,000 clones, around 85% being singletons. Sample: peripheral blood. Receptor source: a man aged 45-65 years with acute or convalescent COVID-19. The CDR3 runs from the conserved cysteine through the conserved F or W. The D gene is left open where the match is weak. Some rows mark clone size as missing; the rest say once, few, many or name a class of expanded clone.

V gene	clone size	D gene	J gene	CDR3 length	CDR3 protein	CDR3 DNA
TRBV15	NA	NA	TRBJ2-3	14	CATSRAMEGDTQYF	TGTGCCACCAGCAGAGCGATGGAGGGAGATACGCAGTATTTT
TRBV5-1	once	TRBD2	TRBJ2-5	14	CASSFSGARETQYF	TGCGCCAGCAGCTTTAGCGGGGCCCGAGAGACCCAGTACTTC
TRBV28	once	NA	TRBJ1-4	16	CASSFSGAATNEKLFF	TGTGCCAGCAGTTTTTCAGGGGCTGCAACTAATGAAAAACTGTTTTTT
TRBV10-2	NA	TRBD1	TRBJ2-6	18	CASSPSRDRGWEANVLTF	TGCGCCAGCAGCCCCTCTAGGGACAGGGGGTGGGAGGCCAACGTCCTGACTTTC
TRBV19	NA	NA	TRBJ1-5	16	CASSIGGGGGNQPQHF	TGTGCCAGTAGTATAGGAGGGGGGGGCGGCAATCAGCCCCAGCATTTT
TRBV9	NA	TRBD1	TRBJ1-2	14	CASSRGQQSNGYTF	TGTGCCAGCAGCCGGGGACAGCAGAGTAATGGCTACACCTTC
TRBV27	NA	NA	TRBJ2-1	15	CASSLFAGPYNEQFF	TGTGCCAGCAGTTTATTCGCGGGGCCTTACAATGAGCAGTTCTTC
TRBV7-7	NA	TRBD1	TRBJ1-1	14	CASGQGVFSTEAFF	TGTGCCAGCGGCCAGGGGGTCTTTAGCACTGAAGCTTTCTTT
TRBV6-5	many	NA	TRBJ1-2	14	CASSPQGGGIGYTF	TGTGCCAGCAGTCCCCAGGGAGGGGGAATTGGCTACACCTTC
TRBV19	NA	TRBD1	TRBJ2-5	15	CASRTGQGVLETQYF	TGTGCCAGTAGGACGGGTCAGGGGGTTTTGGAGACCCAGTACTTC
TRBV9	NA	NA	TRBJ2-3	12	CASSAREDTQYF	TGTGCCAGCAGCGCCCGCGAGGATACGCAGTATTTT
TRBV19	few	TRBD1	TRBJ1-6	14	CASSFTGGESPLHF	TGTGCCAGTAGTTTTACAGGGGGCGAGTCACCCCTCCACTTT
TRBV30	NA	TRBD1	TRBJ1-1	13	CAWSLRRDSEAFF	TGTGCCTGGAGTTTACGCCGGGACAGTGAAGCTTTCTTT
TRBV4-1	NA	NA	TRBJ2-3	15	CASSIGGRETDTQYF	TGCGCCAGCAGCATCGGGGGGCGGGAGACAGATACGCAGTATTTT
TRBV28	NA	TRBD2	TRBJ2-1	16	CASGPRTSVGYNEQFF	TGTGCCAGCGGGCCGAGGACTAGCGTGGGTTACAATGAGCAGTTCTTC
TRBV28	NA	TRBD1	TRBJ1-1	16	CASRTTTGNVGTEAFF	TGTGCCAGCAGAACTACGACAGGGAATGTCGGCACTGAAGCTTTCTTT
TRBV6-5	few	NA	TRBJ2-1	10	CASSWREQFF	TGTGCCAGCAGTTGGCGGGAGCAGTTCTTC
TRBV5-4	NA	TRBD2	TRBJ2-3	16	CASSTGTSVYTDTQYF	TGTGCCAGCAGCACCGGGACTAGCGTTTACACAGATACGCAGTATTTT
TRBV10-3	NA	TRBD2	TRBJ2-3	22	CAIIPYGETGLAGASSTDTQYF	TGTGCCATCATACCCTACGGAGAGACTGGACTAGCGGGAGCCAGTAGCACAGATACGCAGTATTTT